This T cell receptor (beta chain) came from a study of cytomegalovirus exposure and HLA in healthy donors. To note about this clone: Its antigen remains unknown.

General study findings and limits: In vitro testing confirmed a few CMV-associated chains as specific for CMV antigens.

The CDR3 extends over 16 amino acids. V lost 6 bases to trimming and J lost 3 bases; unmatched junction nucleotides: 12. In germline, CDR1 is SNHLY, CDR2 FYNNEI. This table comes from immunoSEQ multiplex PCR, and its TCRdb copy is limited to in-frame clones, with some not included. The sample includes approximately 210,000 clones, around nine tenths of them seen just once. The source is a woman aged 18-30 years in good health and CMV-seronegative. This chain uses TRBV2 with TRBJ1-2, with TRBD1 identical over 8 bases. Sequences were obtained from PBMCs. In DNA, the CDR3 is TGTGCCAGCAGCCTCGAGACAGGGGCCCGGGACTATGGCTACACCTTC. Its protein product is CASSLETGARDYGYTF.